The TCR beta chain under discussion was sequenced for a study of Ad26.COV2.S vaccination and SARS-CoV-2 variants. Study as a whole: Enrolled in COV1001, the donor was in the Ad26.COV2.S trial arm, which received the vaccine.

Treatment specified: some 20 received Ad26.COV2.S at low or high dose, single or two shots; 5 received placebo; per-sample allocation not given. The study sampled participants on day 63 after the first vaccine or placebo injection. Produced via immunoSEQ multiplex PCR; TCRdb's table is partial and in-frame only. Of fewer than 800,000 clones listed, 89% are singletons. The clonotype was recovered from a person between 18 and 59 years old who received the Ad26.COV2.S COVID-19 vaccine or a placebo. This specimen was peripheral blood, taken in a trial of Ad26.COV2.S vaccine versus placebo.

The CDR3 region is CASSFHRDRGYEQYF. The CDR3 nucleotides are TGTGCCAGCAGTTTCCACCGGGACAGGGGCTACGAGCAGTACTTC. This rearrangement joins TRBV6-2 or TRBV6-3 to TRBJ2-7; 10 positions match TRBD1. The CDR3 totals 15 residues. CDR1 and CDR2 (germline): MNHEY, SVGEGT. Trimming cost V 4 bases and J 3 bases; bases outside gene matches: 6.